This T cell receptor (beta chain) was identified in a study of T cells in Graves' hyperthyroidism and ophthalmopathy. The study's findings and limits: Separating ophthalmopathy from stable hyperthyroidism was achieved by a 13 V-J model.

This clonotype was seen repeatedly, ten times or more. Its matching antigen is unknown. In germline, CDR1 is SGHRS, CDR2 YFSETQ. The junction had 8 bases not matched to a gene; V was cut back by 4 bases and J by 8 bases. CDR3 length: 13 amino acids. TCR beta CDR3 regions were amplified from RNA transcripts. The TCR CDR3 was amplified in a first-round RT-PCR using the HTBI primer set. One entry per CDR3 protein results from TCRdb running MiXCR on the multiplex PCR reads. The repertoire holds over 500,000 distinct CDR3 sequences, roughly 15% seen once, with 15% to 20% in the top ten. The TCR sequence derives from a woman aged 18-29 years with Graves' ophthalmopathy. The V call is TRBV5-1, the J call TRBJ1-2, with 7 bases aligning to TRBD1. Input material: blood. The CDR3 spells CASSGDSLGGYTF. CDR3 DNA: TGCGCCAGCAGCGGGGACAGTTTGGGGGGCTACACCTTC.